This is a list of T cell receptor beta chains from one sample in a study of blood T cells in healthy people across ages. TCRdb re-analysed the 5' RACE reads in MiXCR, keeping a single row per CDR3 protein. The sample shows approximately 2,000,000 distinct CDR3 sequences, 30% to 40% of them seen only once. Sequencing was performed on blood. The receptors originated from a human donor in good health. Each CDR3 is given with its conserved first and last residue. The order of the fields is CDR3 protein, CDR3 DNA, clone size, D gene, J gene, V gene. A D gene is named only where the DNA matches it firmly. Clone size is shown for a subset of rows, as once, few, many or a class of expanded clone.

CDR3: CATSRDDWRKQETQYF
DNA: TGTGCCACCAGCAGAGACGATTGGAGGAAGCAAGAGACCCAGTACTTC
size: -
D: -
J: TRBJ2-5
V: TRBV15

CDR3: CASREGQRQYF
DNA: TGTGCCAGCAGGGAGGGGCAGAGACAGTACTTC
size: -
D: -
J: TRBJ2-5
V: TRBV2

CDR3: CSVAGTGGAETQYF
DNA: TGCAGCGTTGCCGGGACAGGGGGCGCGGAGACCCAGTACTTC
size: few
D: TRBD1
J: TRBJ2-5
V: TRBV29-1

CDR3: CASSHQPSGGAMNEQFF
DNA: TGCGCCAGCAGCCATCAACCTAGCGGGGGGGCCATGAATGAGCAGTTCTTC
size: -
D: TRBD2
J: TRBJ2-1
V: TRBV4-3

CDR3: CASSFHGGSVLPGANVLTF
DNA: TGTGCCAGCAGTTTTCATGGGGGCAGCGTATTACCTGGGGCCAACGTCCTGACTTTC
size: -
D: -
J: TRBJ2-6
V: TRBV6-9

CDR3: CASRTGGSWNSPLHF
DNA: TGTGCCAGCAGGACAGGGGGCTCATGGAATTCACCCCTCCACTTT
size: few
D: TRBD1
J: TRBJ1-6
V: TRBV7-2

CDR3: CASSFGTGKALKYQETQFF
DNA: TGTGCCAGCAGCTTCGGGACAGGGAAAGCCCTTAAATACCAAGAGACCCAGTTCTTC
size: -
D: -
J: TRBJ2-1
V: TRBV21-1

CDR3: CASSVDRGIYNEQFF
DNA: TGTGCCAGCAGCGTTGACAGGGGAATATACAATGAGCAGTTCTTC
size: -
D: TRBD1
J: TRBJ2-1
V: TRBV7-2

CDR3: CASSGPQDGWHEQYF
DNA: TGTGCCAGCAGCGGGCCGCAGGACGGGTGGCACGAGCAGTACTTC
size: few
D: -
J: TRBJ2-7
V: TRBV7-2

CDR3: CASSPTGSLIGYTF
DNA: TGTGCCAGCAGTCCGACGGGCTCCCTCATTGGCTACACCTTC
size: -
D: -
J: TRBJ1-2
V: TRBV6-5

CDR3: CASSLARGRNEQFF
DNA: TGTGCCAGCAGCTTAGCCAGGGGGCGGAATGAGCAGTTCTTC
size: -
D: TRBD1
J: TRBJ2-1
V: TRBV11-1

CDR3: CASSLLNVLGSPLHF
DNA: TGTGCCAGCAGCCTACTGAACGTTTTGGGTTCACCCCTCCACTTT
size: -
D: -
J: TRBJ1-6
V: TRBV7-9

CDR3: CASSLEGPRGTQYF
DNA: TGTGCCAGCAGCTTAGAGGGACCTCGAGGGACCCAGTACTTC
size: few
D: -
J: TRBJ2-5
V: TRBV7-2

CDR3: CASSRDWQGTDTQYF
DNA: TGTGCCAGCAGCCGAGACTGGCAGGGTACAGATACGCAGTATTTT
size: few
D: -
J: TRBJ2-3
V: TRBV3-1